These T cell receptor beta chains were read from a single sample in a study of PD-1 blockade in mismatch repair-deficient tumors. The data were produced by immunoSEQ multiplex PCR, yet TCRdb's version contains in-frame clones alone and is incomplete. The sample includes 75,000 to 80,000 clones, about four fifths seen only once; the top ten take less than 6%. This material consisted of peripheral blood, taken 44 weeks after starting pembrolizumab. The receptors were gathered from an adult with mismatch repair-deficient cancer. The CDR3 runs from the conserved cysteine through the conserved F or W. Each record gives: D gene, J gene, V gene, clone size, CDR3 protein, CDR3 DNA. A D gene is named only where the DNA matches it firmly. The listing skips clone size in some rows; elsewhere it reads once, few, many or a size class.

-,TRBJ2-5,TRBV7-3,-,CASSVERASGETQYF,TGTGCCAGCAGCGTCGAAAGGGCGTCCGGCGAGACCCAGTACTTC
TRBD1,TRBJ1-5,TRBV2,-,CASTLGQYSNQPQHF,TGTGCCAGCACCTTGGGACAGTATAGCAATCAGCCCCAGCATTTT
-,TRBJ2-1,TRBV5-1,few,CASSLGDGAYNEQFF,TGCGCCAGCAGCTTGGGAGATGGGGCCTACAATGAGCAGTTCTTC
-,TRBJ1-2,TRBV5-6,-,CASRLWGAQRGYTF,TGTGCCAGCCGTTTGTGGGGGGCCCAGCGGGGCTACACCTTC
TRBD2,TRBJ2-7,TRBV10-3,-,CAISEVLQEREGRRFYEQYF,TGTGCCATCAGTGAGGTTCTTCAGGAGCGGGAGGGCCGGCGATTCTACGAGCAGTACTTC
-,TRBJ1-5,TRBV5-3,-,CARSLYGRGNQPQHF,TGTGCCAGAAGCTTATACGGTCGTGGCAATCAGCCCCAGCATTTT
-,TRBJ2-2,TRBV19,-,CASTETPGELFF,TGTGCCAGTACGGAGACACCCGGGGAGCTGTTTTTT
-,TRBJ2-2,TRBV18,once,CASSPPGVNTGELFF,TGTGCCAGCTCACCACCGGGAGTGAACACCGGGGAGCTGTTTTTT
TRBD2,TRBJ2-2,TRBV6-5,-,CASSYQAGGHTGELFF,TGTGCCAGCAGTTACCAAGCGGGAGGTCACACCGGGGAGCTGTTTTTT
-,TRBJ1-1,TRBV11-2,-,CASSLQGRGTEAFF,TGTGCCAGCAGCTTACAGGGGAGGGGCACTGAAGCTTTCTTT
-,TRBJ1-2,TRBV7-2,-,CASSLNLQGEGYTF,TGTGCCAGCAGCTTAAATTTACAGGGAGAGGGCTACACCTTC
-,TRBJ1-3,TRBV7-8,-,CASSQVHAGDTIYF,TGTGCCAGCAGCCAGGTACACGCTGGAGACACCATATATTTT
-,TRBJ2-2,TRBV29-1,-,CSVGRAGTGELFF,TGCAGCGTTGGTCGAGCGGGTACCGGGGAGCTGTTTTTT
TRBD2,TRBJ2-2,TRBV9,-,CASSVAVAAASGLAGGSAGELFF,TGTGCCAGCAGCGTAGCTGTCGCCGCGGCCTCGGGACTAGCGGGAGGTAGTGCCGGGGAGCTGTTTTTT
TRBD2,TRBJ2-1,TRBV19,-,CASRIAGTSGINEQFF,TGTGCCAGTAGGATAGCCGGGACTAGCGGGATAAATGAGCAGTTCTTC
-,TRBJ2-1,TRBV9,-,CASSPFSGGYNEQFF,TGTGCCAGCAGCCCCTTTAGCGGAGGATACAATGAGCAGTTCTTC
TRBD1,TRBJ2-7,TRBV5-1,once,CASSLGQGTSYEQYF,TGCGCCAGCAGCTTGGGACAGGGGACTTCCTACGAGCAGTACTTC
-,TRBJ1-1,TRBV15,-,CATSRDTAMNTEAFF,TGTGCCACCAGCAGAGATACAGCTATGAACACTGAAGCTTTCTTT
-,TRBJ1-4,TRBV6-5,once,CASSHRDRQKVFF,TGTGCCAGCAGCCATCGAGACCGGCAAAAAGTGTTTTTT
-,TRBJ1-1,TRBV5-1,-,CASSLGVVNTEAFF,TGCGCCAGCAGCTTGGGGGTGGTGAACACTGAAGCTTTCTTT
-,TRBJ1-2,TRBV14,-,CASSQDGLRRDGYTF,TGTGCCAGCAGCCAAGACGGATTGAGGAGGGATGGCTACACCTTC
TRBD2,TRBJ2-2,TRBV2,-,CASSEALAGKTRTGELFF,TGTGCCAGCAGTGAAGCCCTAGCGGGAAAGACGCGGACCGGGGAGCTGTTTTTT
-,TRBJ1-2,TRBV20-1,-,CSALTDGYTF,TGCAGTGCCCTCACGGATGGCTACACCTTC
-,TRBJ2-7,TRBV2,-,CASSATRYEQYF,TGTGCCAGCAGTGCCACTCGTTACGAGCAGTACTTC
-,TRBJ2-1,TRBV2,-,CASSAGQTYNEQFF,TGTGCCAGCAGCGCGGGACAGACTTACAATGAGCAGTTCTTC
TRBD1,TRBJ2-2,TRBV7-9,-,CASSPRTGGDTGELFF,TGTGCCAGCAGCCCCAGGACAGGCGGAGACACCGGGGAGCTGTTTTTT
TRBD2,TRBJ2-1,TRBV5-1,-,CASSPSGGNYNEQFF,TGCGCCAGCAGCCCTAGCGGGGGGAATTACAATGAGCAGTTCTTC
-,TRBJ2-1,TRBV18,-,CASSPPARSNEQFF,TGTGCCAGCTCACCACCCGCCAGGTCCAATGAGCAGTTCTTC
TRBD1,TRBJ2-5,TRBV18,-,CASSPGTAQETQYF,TGTGCCAGCTCACCGGGGACAGCCCAAGAGACCCAGTACTTC
-,TRBJ2-1,TRBV7-3,-,CASSPRAGDSNEQFF,TGTGCCAGCAGCCCCCGTGCAGGGGATTCCAATGAGCAGTTCTTC
TRBD1,TRBJ1-1,TRBV4-2,few,CASSFTGVQTEAFF,TGTGCCAGCAGCTTTACAGGGGTCCAAACTGAAGCTTTCTTT
-,TRBJ2-4,TRBV11-3,-,CASSLGGSSKNIQYF,TGTGCCAGCAGCCTAGGTGGGAGTTCCAAAAACATTCAGTACTTC
TRBD2,TRBJ2-1,TRBV6-5,-,CASSWTSGRAIGEQFF,TGTGCCAGCAGTTGGACTAGCGGGAGGGCCATCGGTGAGCAGTTCTTC
-,TRBJ2-1,TRBV11-2,-,CASSRLADWDPSYNEQFF,TGTGCCAGCAGCCGATTAGCGGATTGGGACCCTTCCTACAATGAGCAGTTCTTC
TRBD2,TRBJ2-2,TRBV30,-,CAWSDTSGSRAGELFF,TGTGCCTGGAGTGATACTAGCGGGAGTAGGGCCGGGGAGCTGTTTTTT
TRBD1,TRBJ1-1,TRBV11-2,-,CASSPVQGARMDTEAFF,TGTGCCAGCAGCCCAGTACAGGGGGCGCGGATGGACACTGAAGCTTTCTTT
-,TRBJ2-1,TRBV21-1,-,CASSKELSSGSMSNEQFF,TGTGCCAGCAGCAAAGAGTTAAGTAGCGGGAGCATGTCGAATGAGCAGTTCTTC
TRBD2,TRBJ2-7,TRBV27,-,CASSILAGGYEQYF,TGTGCCAGCAGTATACTAGCGGGAGGCTACGAGCAGTACTTC
-,TRBJ2-3,TRBV27,-,CASSLSWARVSTDTQYF,TGTGCCAGCAGTTTATCATGGGCCAGGGTAAGCACAGATACGCAGTATTTT